A single sample gave rise to the 24 T cell receptor beta chains below, sequenced in a study of synovial regulatory T cells in juvenile arthritis. Assay: immunoSEQ multiplex PCR; the TCRdb copy retains only in-frame clones and omits some. This repertoire includes 7,500 to 10,000 clones. Material: Treg cells from blood. Subset described: remaining (HLA-DR-negative) circulating blood Treg cells. Receptors were obtained from a donor aged 2-30 years with juvenile idiopathic arthritis.

The J gene is TRBJ2-3, the V gene TRBV11-2. In germline, CDR1 is SGHAT, CDR2 FQNNGV. The CDR3 has 14 amino acids. Only the protein is on record. The CDR3: CASSLDLGADTQYF.

The chain has TRBV4-2 and TRBJ2-7; TCRdb reports TRBD2, a call that lacks DNA to check it against. Germline V gene data show CDR1 as LGHNA and CDR2 as YNFKEQ. CDR3 length: 14 amino acids. The coding DNA is unavailable. CDR3 residues: CASSQDRRAYEQYF.

The V and J genes are TRBV9 and TRBJ1-1. CDR3 size: 14 residues. No DNA is listed. Germline loops: CDR1 SGDLS, CDR2 YYNGEE. The CDR3 region is CASSVGLRGTEAFF.

The chain uses TRBV4-2 and TRBJ1-5; the TCRdb call, TRBD1, lacks DNA for checking. CDR1 is LGHNA and CDR2 is YNFKEQ in the germline V gene. This CDR3 is built from 17 residues. There is no recorded DNA. CDR3 sequence reads: CASSQENRGLGNQPQHF.

The chain joins TRBV5-4 to TRBJ2-7; TCRdb's D call, TRBD1, is unchecked because there is no DNA. Looked up from germline, CDR1 is SGHNT and CDR2 is YYREEE (reference sequence). This CDR3 has 15 amino acids. Only the protein is on record. The CDR3 is CASSLGGQGTYEQYF.

V usage is TRBV5-6 and J usage is TRBJ2-7; the D gene TCRdb calls, TRBD1, cannot be checked with no DNA. The CDR3 runs 18 residues. The DNA is unrecorded. Germline-derived CDR1 and CDR2 are SGHDT and YYEEEE. The CDR3 reads CASSLIDSTGDSSYEQYF. The complete variable domain, with remaining parts taken from reference TRBV5-6 and TRBJ2-7, reads DAGVTQSPTHLIKTRGQQVTLRCSPKSGHDTVSWYQQALGQGPQFIFQYYEEEERQRGNFPDRFSGHQFPNYSSELNVNALLLGDSALYLCASSLIDSTGDSSYEQYFGPGTRLTVT.

V is TRBV6-5 and J is TRBJ2-7. The CDR3 is made up of 15 amino acids. DNA was not recorded. The germline gives CDR1 MNHEY, CDR2 SVGAGI. CDR3 region: CASGQRGVYPYEQYF.

The CDR3 loop reads CASSLLLKYEQYF. The gene calls are TRBV11-2 and TRBJ2-7. This CDR3 has 13 amino acids. Nucleotide data are not available. Germline values: CDR1 SGHAT, CDR2 FQNNGV.

The chain uses TRBV7-6 and TRBJ1-3. The germline gives CDR1 SGHVS, CDR2 FNYEAQ. The CDR3 covers 11 residues. The DNA is unrecorded. The CDR3 sequence is CASSERNTIYF.

This chain connects TRBV19 to TRBJ1-5. Germline V gene data show CDR1 as LNHDA and CDR2 as SQIVND (reference sequence). The CDR3 runs 17 residues. No DNA is recorded. CDR3 residues: CASSLRGEPYSNQPQHF.

The J gene is TRBJ2-7, the V gene TRBV12-5; the D gene TCRdb calls, TRBD2, cannot be checked with no DNA. The CDR3 loop spans 15 amino acids. Nucleotide data are not available. Germline values: CDR1 LGHNT, CDR2 FRNRAP. The CDR3 region is CASVPGVWGAYEQYF.

The V gene is TRBV5-1, the J gene TRBJ2-7; TCRdb lists TRBD1, though no DNA is available to test this call. The CDR3 is 15 residues long. The protein alone is recorded here. In germline, CDR1 is SGHRS, CDR2 YFSETQ. CDR3 in amino acids: CASSLDGQGPYEQYF.

The chain links TRBV2 to TRBJ2-7; TCRdb designates TRBD1, a call that cannot be tested without DNA. The CDR3 length is 13 residues. This entry has no DNA. Germline V gives CDR1 SNHLY, CDR2 FYNNEI. This chain's CDR3 is CASRPTGTYEQYF.

The J gene is TRBJ2-7, the V gene TRBV6-1; TCRdb's D gene call, TRBD1, goes unchecked for lack of DNA. This CDR3 is 13 amino acids long. The nucleotide record is missing. Germline V gives CDR1 MNHNS, CDR2 SASEGT. The CDR3 is CASSEAGHYEQYF.

The chain joins TRBV7-9 to TRBJ1-1; the D call from TCRdb, TRBD1, cannot be confirmed without DNA. Germline CDR1 reads SEHNR; CDR2 reads FQNEAQ (reference sequence). The CDR3 runs 12 residues. No DNA is given. The CDR3 sequence: CASSFRGAEAFF.

V and J are TRBV4-1 and TRBJ1-2. This CDR3 region has 14 residues. The nucleotide record is missing. Germline loops: CDR1 MGHRA, CDR2 YSYEKL. The CDR3: CASSQERGTYGYTF.

The V gene is TRBV28, the J gene TRBJ1-2. Germline V gives CDR1 MDHEN, CDR2 SYDVKM. This CDR3 has 14 residues. DNA for this receptor is not on file. The CDR3 here is CASSLWEGIAGYTF.

The chain's CDR3 is CASSIGLVAGNEQFF. This chain connects TRBV19 to TRBJ2-1; with no DNA, the TCRdb D assignment of TRBD2 cannot be verified. Germline CDR1 reads LNHDA; CDR2 reads SQIVND (reference sequence). The CDR3 totals 15 residues. The record lacks a DNA sequence.

The chain recombines TRBV27 with TRBJ2-6; the TCRdb call, TRBD2, lacks DNA for checking. The CDR3 loop spans 14 amino acids. The record lacks a DNA sequence. CDR1 and CDR2 (germline): MNHEY, SMNVEV (reference sequence). The CDR3 sequence: CASTRTGLGNVLTF.

The rearrangement joins TRBV11-2 to TRBJ1-3. CDR1 SGHAT and CDR2 FQNNGV come from the germline V gene. This CDR3 comprises 15 residues. The nucleotide record is missing. The CDR3 loop is CASSLRGAGGNTIYF.

This chain joins TRBV18 and TRBJ1-2. The CDR3 runs to 15 residues. DNA was not recorded. Germline V gene sequence: CDR1 KGHSH, CDR2 LQKENI. CDR3 sequence reads: CASSPAPDPNYGYTF.

This chain's CDR3 is CASSVRDRGYQPQHF. The V gene is TRBV5-6, the J gene TRBJ1-5; the D call of TRBD1 rests on TCRdb alone, since no DNA is present to check it. The CDR3 extends over 15 amino acids. DNA is not on record. Looked up from germline, CDR1 is SGHDT and CDR2 is YYEEEE.

V usage is TRBV6-1 and J usage is TRBJ2-4. Germline V lookup: CDR1 MNHNS, CDR2 SASEGT. The CDR3 consists of 14 residues. DNA is not on record. The CDR3 sequence is CASSEIPGRNIQYF.

The chain couples TRBV28 to TRBJ1-5. The CDR3 runs 16 residues. The nucleotide record is missing. Germline CDR1 MDHEN, CDR2 SYDVKM. Here the CDR3 reads CASSLWGGAGNQPQHF. The variable domain in full, completed from reference TRBV28 and TRBJ1-5, reads DVKVTQSSRYLVKRTGEKVFLECVQDMDHENMFWYRQDPGLGLRLIYFSYDVKMKEKGDIPEGYSVSREKKERFSLILESASTNQTSMYLCASSLWGGAGNQPQHFGDGTRLSIL.